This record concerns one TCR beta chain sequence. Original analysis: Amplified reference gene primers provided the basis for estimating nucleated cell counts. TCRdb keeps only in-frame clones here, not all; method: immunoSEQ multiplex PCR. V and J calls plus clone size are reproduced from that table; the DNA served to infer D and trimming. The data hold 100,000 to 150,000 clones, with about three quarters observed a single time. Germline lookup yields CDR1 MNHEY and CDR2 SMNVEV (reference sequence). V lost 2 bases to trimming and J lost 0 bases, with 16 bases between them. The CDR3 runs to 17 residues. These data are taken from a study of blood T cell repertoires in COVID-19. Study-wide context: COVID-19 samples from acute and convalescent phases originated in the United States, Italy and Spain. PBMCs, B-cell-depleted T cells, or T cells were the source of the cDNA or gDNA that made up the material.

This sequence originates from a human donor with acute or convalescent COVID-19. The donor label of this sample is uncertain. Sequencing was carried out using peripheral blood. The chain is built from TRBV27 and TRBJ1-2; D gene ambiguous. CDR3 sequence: CASSLARRGNSNYGYTF. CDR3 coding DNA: TGTGCCAGCAGTTTAGCCCGACGCGGGAACTCTAACTATGGCTACACCTTC.